Detailed here is one T cell receptor (beta chain). V was trimmed by 5 bases and J by 4 bases, leaving 15 bases between them. CDR1 SGHDT and CDR2 YYEEEE come from the germline V gene. The CDR3 extends over 15 amino acids. All donors were Caucasian adults living in Nashville, Tennessee. For unsorted samples, genomic DNA was extracted from about 90 million PBMCs. This record comes from a study of shared clonotypes between healthy human individuals. Study background: Ranging from 18 to 49 in age, donors were a couple of women and a few men.

In the original processing: With immunoSEQ giving junction-only sequences and no quality scores, filtering differed. Clones were read by immunoSEQ multiplex PCR, and TCRdb kept only the in-frame ones, dropping some. Clone size and V and J calls were adopted from that table, with D and trimming inferred from the DNA. The sample consists of about half a million clones, roughly 80% of them appearing once. The chain joins TRBV5-6 to TRBJ2-2; D perhaps matches TRBD2 (6 bases). The receptor's source is a woman aged 40 to 49 in good health. Some clones in this sample may be carry-over from other donors' samples. The specimen was PBMCs. In nucleotides, the CDR3 is TGTGCCAGCAGGTCCATAAGGGACTTCACCGGGGAGCTGTTTTTT. Translated: CASRSIRDFTGELFF.